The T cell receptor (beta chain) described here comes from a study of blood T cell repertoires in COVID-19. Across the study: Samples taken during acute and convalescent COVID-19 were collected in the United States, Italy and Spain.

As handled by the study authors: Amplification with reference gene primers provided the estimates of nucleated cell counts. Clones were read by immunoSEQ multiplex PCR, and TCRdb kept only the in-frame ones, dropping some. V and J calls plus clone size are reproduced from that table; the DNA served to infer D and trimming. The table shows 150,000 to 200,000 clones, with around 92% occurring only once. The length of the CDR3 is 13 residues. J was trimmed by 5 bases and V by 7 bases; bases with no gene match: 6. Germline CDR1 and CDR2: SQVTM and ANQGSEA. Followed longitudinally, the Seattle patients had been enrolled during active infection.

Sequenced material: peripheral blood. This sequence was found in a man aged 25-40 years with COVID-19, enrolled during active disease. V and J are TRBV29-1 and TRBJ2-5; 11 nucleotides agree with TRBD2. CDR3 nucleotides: TGCAGCGCTAGCGGGGGGCCCGGGGAGACCCAGTACTTC. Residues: CSASGGPGETQYF. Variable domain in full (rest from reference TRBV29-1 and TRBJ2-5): SAVISQKPSRDICQRGTSLTIQCQVDSQVTMMFWYRQQPGQSLTLIATANQGSEATYESGFVIDKFPISRPNLTFSTLTVSNMSPEDSSIYLCSASGGPGETQYFGPGTRLLVL.